One sample yielded the 12 T cell receptor beta chains listed below, sequenced in a study of cytomegalovirus exposure and HLA in healthy donors. The PCR contained 60 Vbeta and 13 Jbeta primers. Measured with immunoSEQ multiplex PCR; TCRdb has only the in-frame clones, and not every one. The table includes some 200,000 clones, around 80% detected once. Sequences were obtained from PBMCs. The receptors stem from a woman aged 55-69 years in good health and CMV-seropositive.

The chain carries TRBV5-8 and TRBJ1-2, with a weak D call TRBD1 (6 bases). CDR1 SGHTS and CDR2 YDEGEE come from the germline V gene. The V end was cut by 3 bases, the J end by 5 bases, with 20 bases between. This CDR3 has 16 residues. The CDR3 DNA follows: TGTGCCAGCAGCTGGGCCCCTCAACCAACAGGGTATGGCTACACCTTC. Residues: CASSWAPQPTGYGYTF. Combining the CDR3 with reference TRBV5-8 and TRBJ1-2 gives the whole variable domain EAGVTQSPTHLIKTRGQQATLRCSPISGHTSVYWYQQALGLGLQFLLWYDEGEERNRGNFPPRFSGRQFPNYSSELNVNALELEDSALYLCASSWAPQPTGYGYTFGSGTRLTVV.

V usage is TRBV7-2 and J usage is TRBJ2-5, with no clear D. Germline V gene lookup returns CDR1 SGHTA and CDR2 FQGNSA. Trimming stripped 5 bases from V and 0 bases from J, with 13 bases between. The CDR3 is made up of 15 amino acids. The DNA for the CDR3 is TGTGCCAGCAGCCTTAGACACGGAAACCAAGAGACCCAGTACTTC. Translating it yields CASSLRHGNQETQYF.

The chain couples TRBV7-8 to TRBJ2-3; 12 nucleotides agree with TRBD2. This CDR3 has 17 residues. Germline CDR1 SGHVS, CDR2 FQNEAQ. The junction had 6 bases not matched to a gene; V was cut back by 5 bases and J by 0 bases. The CDR3 sequence is CASSPGTSGFSTDTQYF. The DNA for the CDR3 is TGTGCCAGCAGCCCAGGGACTAGCGGGTTCAGCACAGATACGCAGTATTTT. Filled out from reference TRBV7-8 and TRBJ2-3, the complete variable domain reads GAGVSQSPRYKVAKRGQDVALRCDPISGHVSLFWYQQALGQGPEFLTYFQNEAQLDKSGLPSDRFFAERPEGSVSTLKIQRTQQEDSAVYLCASSPGTSGFSTDTQYFGPGTRLTVL.

The chain employs TRBV6-1 and TRBJ2-2; the match to TRBD1 covers 9 bases. Germline lookup yields CDR1 MNHNS and CDR2 SASEGT. Germline trimming cut 6 bases from V and 6 bases from J; bases unmatched to any gene: 2. The CDR3 loop spans 13 amino acids. The CDR3 DNA reads as TGTGCCAGCAGAAGACAGGGGGCCGGGGAGCTGTTTTTT. As protein: CASRRQGAGELFF.

This chain joins TRBV10-2 and TRBJ2-1; 15 bases match TRBD2. This CDR3 contains 17 residues. Trimming took 6 bases from V and 7 from J; bases not matched to a gene: 10. CDR1 and CDR2 from the germline V gene are WSHSY and SAAADI. The CDR3 DNA reads as TGCGCCAGCAGAGGACTAGCGGGGGGGTCAGTGGGAAATGAGCAGTTCTTC. It translates to CASRGLAGGSVGNEQFF.

The chain employs TRBV19 and TRBJ1-1; 9 bases map to TRBD1. V gave up 4 bases and J gave up 0 bases; unmatched junction bases: 0. Germline V gene lookup returns CDR1 LNHDA and CDR2 SQIVND (reference sequence). This CDR3 is built from 14 residues. The CDR3 nucleotides read TGTGCCAGTAGTAGGACAGGGGTGAACACTGAAGCTTTCTTT. This translates into CASSRTGVNTEAFF.

The chain uses TRBV28 and TRBJ1-6, with 7 bases matching TRBD1. Germline V gives CDR1 MDHEN, CDR2 SYDVKM. The CDR3 spans 13 residues. With 6 bases clipped from V and 9 bases from J, the junction kept 5 bases outside the gene matches. The CDR3 sequence is CASRTRTGSPLHF. CDR3 DNA sequence: TGTGCCAGCAGGACCCGGACAGGTTCACCCCTCCACTTT.

This chain connects TRBV7-3 to TRBJ1-3; no firm D call. Trimming pared 3 bases from V and 0 bases from J, leaving 9 bases between. The germline V gene encodes CDR1 SGHTA and CDR2 FQGTGA. The CDR3 is 15 amino acids. The CDR3 region has the DNA TGTGCCAGCAGCTTGACTGCTCACTCTGGAAACACCATATATTTT. This translates into CASSLTAHSGNTIYF.

This chain connects TRBV10-3 to TRBJ1-2, with D possibly being TRBD1 (5 bases). V lost 0 bases, J lost 2 bases, and 10 bases lay in between. Germline assignment: CDR1 ENHRY and CDR2 SYGVKD. CDR3 size: 15 residues. The CDR3 sequence: CAISESPGLNYGYTF. The CDR3, as DNA: TGTGCCATCAGTGAGTCGCCGGGACTGAACTATGGCTACACCTTC.

The chain carries TRBV7-8 and TRBJ2-1, with TRBD2 matching 9 bases. CDR1 is SGHVS and CDR2 is FQNEAQ in the germline V gene. The CDR3 has 14 amino acids. J lost 8 bases, V lost 2 bases, and 4 bases had no gene match. The CDR3 DNA follows: TGTGCCAGCAGCTTACTACTAGCGGGCGATGAGCAGTTCTTC. Translation gives CASSLLLAGDEQFF.

The sample holds a few counts of this clone. This chain uses TRBV19 with TRBJ2-5; 8 bases map to TRBD1. The CDR3 sequence is 14 residues long. In germline, CDR1 is LNHDA, CDR2 SQIVND (reference sequence). Germline trimming cut 5 bases from V and 3 bases from J; bases unmatched to any gene: 5. CDR3 DNA: TGTGCCAGTAGTCTCTCGACAGGGGAAGAGACCCAGTACTTC. This codes for CASSLSTGEETQYF.

This chain joins TRBV28 and TRBJ2-1, with 10 bases matching TRBD2. The CDR3 is 14 residues long. Germline V gene data show CDR1 as MDHEN and CDR2 as SYDVKM. The ends lost 6 bases at V and 3 bases at J; junction bases unmatched: 2. CDR3 amino acids: CASRQRGGYNEQFF. The DNA of the CDR3 is TGTGCCAGCAGACAGCGGGGGGGCTACAATGAGCAGTTCTTC.